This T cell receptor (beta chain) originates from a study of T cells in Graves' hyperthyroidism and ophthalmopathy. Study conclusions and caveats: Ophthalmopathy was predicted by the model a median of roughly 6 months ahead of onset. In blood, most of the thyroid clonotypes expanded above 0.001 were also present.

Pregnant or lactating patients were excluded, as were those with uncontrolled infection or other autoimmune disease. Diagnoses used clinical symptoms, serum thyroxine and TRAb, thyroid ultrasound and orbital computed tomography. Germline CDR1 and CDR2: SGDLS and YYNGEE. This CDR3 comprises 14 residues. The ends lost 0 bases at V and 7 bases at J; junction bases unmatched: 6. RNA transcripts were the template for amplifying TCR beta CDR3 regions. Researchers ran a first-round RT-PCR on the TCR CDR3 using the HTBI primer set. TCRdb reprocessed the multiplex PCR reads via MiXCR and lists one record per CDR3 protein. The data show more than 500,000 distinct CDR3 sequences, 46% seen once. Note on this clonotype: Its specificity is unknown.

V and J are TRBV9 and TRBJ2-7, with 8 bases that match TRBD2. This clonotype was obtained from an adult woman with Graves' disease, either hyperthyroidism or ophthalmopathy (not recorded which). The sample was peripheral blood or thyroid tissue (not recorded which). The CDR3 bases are TGTGCCAGCAGCGTAGGCCTAGCGGGCTTGGAGCAGTACTTC. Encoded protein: CASSVGLAGLEQYF.